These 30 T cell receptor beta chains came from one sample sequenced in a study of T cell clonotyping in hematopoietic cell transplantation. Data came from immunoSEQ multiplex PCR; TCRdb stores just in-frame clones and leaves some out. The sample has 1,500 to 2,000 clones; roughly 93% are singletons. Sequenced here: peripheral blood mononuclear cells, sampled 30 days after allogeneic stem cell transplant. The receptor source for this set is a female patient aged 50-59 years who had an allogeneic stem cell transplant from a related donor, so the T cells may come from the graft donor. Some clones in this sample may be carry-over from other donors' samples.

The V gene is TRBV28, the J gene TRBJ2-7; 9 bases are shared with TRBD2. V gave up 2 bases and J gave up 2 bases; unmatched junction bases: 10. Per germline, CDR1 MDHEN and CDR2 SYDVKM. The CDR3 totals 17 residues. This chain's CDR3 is CASSLDGFRGGAYEQYF. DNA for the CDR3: TGTGCCAGCAGTTTAGACGGCTTTCGCGGGGGGGCCTACGAGCAGTACTTC.

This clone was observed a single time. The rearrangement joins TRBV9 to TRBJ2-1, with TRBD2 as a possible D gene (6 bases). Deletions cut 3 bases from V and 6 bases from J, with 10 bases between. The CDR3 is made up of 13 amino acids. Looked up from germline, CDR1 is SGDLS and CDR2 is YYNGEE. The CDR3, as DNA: TGTGCCAGCAGCGCTTCCGGGGGCAATGAGCAGTTCTTC. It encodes CASSASGGNEQFF.

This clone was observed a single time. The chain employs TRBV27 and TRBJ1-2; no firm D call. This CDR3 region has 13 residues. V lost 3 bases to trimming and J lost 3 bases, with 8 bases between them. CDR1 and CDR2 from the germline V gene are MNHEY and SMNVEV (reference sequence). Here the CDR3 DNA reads TGTGCCAGCAGTTTTTGGGCGGACTATGGCTACACCTTC. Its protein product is CASSFWADYGYTF.

CDR3 in DNA: TGTGCCAGCAGCAAAATACGGTCGTCGCATTCTTATACTAACTATGGCTCCACCTTC. This translates into CASSKIRSSHSYTNYGSTF. The chain uses TRBV21-1 and TRBJ1-2. TRBV21-1 is given as a pseudogene. The CDR3 is made up of 19 amino acids.

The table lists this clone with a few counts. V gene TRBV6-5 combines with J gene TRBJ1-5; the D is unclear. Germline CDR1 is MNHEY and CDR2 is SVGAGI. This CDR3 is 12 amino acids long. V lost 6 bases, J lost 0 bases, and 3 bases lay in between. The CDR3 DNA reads TGTGCCAGCAGGAGTAGCAATCAGCCCCAGCATTTT. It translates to CASRSSNQPQHF.

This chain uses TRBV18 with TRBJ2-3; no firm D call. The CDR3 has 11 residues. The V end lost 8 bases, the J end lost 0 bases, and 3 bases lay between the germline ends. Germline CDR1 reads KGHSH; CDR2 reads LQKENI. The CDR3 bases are TGTGCCAGCACTAGCACAGATACGCAGTATTTT. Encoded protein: CASTSTDTQYF. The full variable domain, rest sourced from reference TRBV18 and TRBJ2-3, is NAGVMQNPRHLVRRRGQEARLRCSPMKGHSHVYWYRQLPEEGLKFMVYLQKENIIDESGMPKERFSAEFPKEGPSILRIQQVVRGDSAAYFCASTSTDTQYFGPGTRLTVL.

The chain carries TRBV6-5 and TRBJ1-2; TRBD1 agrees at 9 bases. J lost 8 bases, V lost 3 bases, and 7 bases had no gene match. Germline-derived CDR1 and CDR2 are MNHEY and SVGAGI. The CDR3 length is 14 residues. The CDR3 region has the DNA TGTGCCAGCAGTTATTCAAGGACAGGGGAAGGCTACACCTTC. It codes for CASSYSRTGEGYTF.

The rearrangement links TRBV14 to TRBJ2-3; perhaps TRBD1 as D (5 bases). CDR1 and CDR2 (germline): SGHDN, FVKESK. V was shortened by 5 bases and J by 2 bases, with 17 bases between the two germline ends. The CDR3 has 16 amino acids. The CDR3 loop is CASSFLGRAFTDTQYF. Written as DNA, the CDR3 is TGTGCCAGCAGCTTCCTTGGCAGGGCTTTCACAGATACGCAGTATTTT.

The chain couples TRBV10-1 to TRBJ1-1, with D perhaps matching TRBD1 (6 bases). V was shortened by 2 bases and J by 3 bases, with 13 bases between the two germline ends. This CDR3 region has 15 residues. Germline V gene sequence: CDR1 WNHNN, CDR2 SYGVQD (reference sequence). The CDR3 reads CASSERGRGYTEAFF. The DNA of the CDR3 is TGCGCCAGCAGTGAGCGAGGGAGGGGGTACACTGAAGCTTTCTTT.

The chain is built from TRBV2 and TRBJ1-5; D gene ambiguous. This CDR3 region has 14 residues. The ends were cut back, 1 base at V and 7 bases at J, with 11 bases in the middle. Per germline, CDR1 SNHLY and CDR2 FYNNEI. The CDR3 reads CASSEGGLRQPQHF. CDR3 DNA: TGTGCCAGCAGTGAAGGTGGTTTAAGACAGCCCCAGCATTTT.

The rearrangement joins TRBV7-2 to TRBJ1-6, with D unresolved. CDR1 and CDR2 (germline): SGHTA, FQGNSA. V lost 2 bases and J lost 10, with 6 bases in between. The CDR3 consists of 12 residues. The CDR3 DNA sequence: TGTGCCAGCAGCTTACTGAGCTCACCCCTCCACTTT. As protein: CASSLLSSPLHF. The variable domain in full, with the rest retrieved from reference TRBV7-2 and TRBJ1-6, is GAGVSQSPSNKVTEKGKDVELRCDPISGHTALYWYRQSLGQGLEFLIYFQGNSAPDKSGLPSDRFSAERTGGSVSTLTIQRTQQEDSAVYLCASSLLSSPLHFGNGTRLTVT.

The CDR3 region has the DNA TGTGCCAGCAGCCAAGATCATGGACAGGGTGAGCAGCCCCAGCATTTT. It translates to CASSQDHGQGEQPQHF. The rearrangement uses TRBV4-2 and TRBJ1-5, with 8 bases matching TRBD1. The CDR3 covers 16 residues. CDR1 and CDR2 from the germline V gene are LGHNA and YNFKEQ. Trimming removed 0 bases from V and 7 bases from J; junction bases left unmatched: 8.

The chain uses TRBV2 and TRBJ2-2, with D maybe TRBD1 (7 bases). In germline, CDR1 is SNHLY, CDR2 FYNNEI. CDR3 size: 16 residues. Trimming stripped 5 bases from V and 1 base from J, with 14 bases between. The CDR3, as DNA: TGTGCCAGCAGTCGACAGGGAGGAGGGAACACCGGGGAGCTGTTTTTT. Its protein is CASSRQGGGNTGELFF.

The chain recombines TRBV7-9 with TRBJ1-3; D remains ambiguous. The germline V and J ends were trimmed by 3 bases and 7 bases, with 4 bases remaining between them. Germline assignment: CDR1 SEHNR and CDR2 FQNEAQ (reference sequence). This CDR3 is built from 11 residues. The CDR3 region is CASSFGNTIYF. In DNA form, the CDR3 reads TGTGCCAGCAGCTTCGGGAACACCATATATTTT.

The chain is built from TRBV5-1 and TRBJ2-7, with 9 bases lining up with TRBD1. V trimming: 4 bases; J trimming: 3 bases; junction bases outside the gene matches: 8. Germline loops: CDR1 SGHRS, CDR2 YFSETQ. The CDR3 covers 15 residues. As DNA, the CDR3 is TGCGCCAGCAGCACCGACAGGGGGTCGGGCTACGAGCAGTACTTC. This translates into CASSTDRGSGYEQYF.

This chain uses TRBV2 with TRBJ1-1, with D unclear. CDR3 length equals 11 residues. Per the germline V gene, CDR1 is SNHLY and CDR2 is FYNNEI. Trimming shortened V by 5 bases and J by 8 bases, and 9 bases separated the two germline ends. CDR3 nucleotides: TGTGCCAGCAGTTACCAGTGGGAAGCTTTCTTT. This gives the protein CASSYQWEAFF.

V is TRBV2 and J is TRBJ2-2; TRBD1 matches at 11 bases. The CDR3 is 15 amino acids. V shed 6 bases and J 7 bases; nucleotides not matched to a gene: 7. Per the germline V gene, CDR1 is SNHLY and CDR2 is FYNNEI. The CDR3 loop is CASRPDRGRVGELFF. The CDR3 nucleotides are TGTGCCAGCAGGCCGGACAGGGGGCGCGTCGGGGAGCTGTTTTTT.

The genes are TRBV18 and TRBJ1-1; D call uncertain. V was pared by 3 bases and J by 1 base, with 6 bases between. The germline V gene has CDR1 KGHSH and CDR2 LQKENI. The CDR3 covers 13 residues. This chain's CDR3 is CASSPGGNTEAFF. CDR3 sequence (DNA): TGTGCCAGCTCACCGGGAGGGAACACTGAAGCTTTCTTT.

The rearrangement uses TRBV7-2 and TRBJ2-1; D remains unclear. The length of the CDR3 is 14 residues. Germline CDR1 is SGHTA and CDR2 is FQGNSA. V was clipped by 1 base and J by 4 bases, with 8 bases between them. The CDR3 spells CASSLGGRYNEQFF. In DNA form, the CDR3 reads TGTGCCAGCAGCTTAGGAGGACGATACAATGAGCAGTTCTTC.

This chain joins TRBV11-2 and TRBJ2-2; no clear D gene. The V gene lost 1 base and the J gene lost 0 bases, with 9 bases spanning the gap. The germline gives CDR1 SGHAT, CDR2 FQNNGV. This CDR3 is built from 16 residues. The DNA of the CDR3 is TGTGCCAGCAGCTTAGGTCAGATCGCGAACACCGGGGAGCTGTTTTTT. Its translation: CASSLGQIANTGELFF.

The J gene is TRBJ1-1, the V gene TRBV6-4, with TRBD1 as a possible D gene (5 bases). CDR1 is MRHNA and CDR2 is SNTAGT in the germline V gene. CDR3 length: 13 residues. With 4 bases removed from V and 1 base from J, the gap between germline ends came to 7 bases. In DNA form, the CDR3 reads TGTGCCAGCAGTGTTGGACAGAACACTGAAGCTTTCTTT. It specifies CASSVGQNTEAFF.

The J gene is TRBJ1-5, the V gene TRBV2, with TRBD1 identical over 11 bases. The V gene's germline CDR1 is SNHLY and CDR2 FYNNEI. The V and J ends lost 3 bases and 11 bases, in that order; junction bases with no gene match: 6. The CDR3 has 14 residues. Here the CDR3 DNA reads TGTGCCAGCAGTGAGGGACAGGGGGAGGCAGCCCAGCATTTT. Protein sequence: CASSEGQGEAAQHF.

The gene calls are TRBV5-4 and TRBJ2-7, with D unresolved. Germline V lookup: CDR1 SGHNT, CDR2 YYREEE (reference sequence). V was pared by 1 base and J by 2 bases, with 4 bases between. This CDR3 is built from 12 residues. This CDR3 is CASSLSAYEQYV. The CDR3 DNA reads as TGTGCCAGCAGCTTGTCGGCCTACGAGCAGTACGTC.

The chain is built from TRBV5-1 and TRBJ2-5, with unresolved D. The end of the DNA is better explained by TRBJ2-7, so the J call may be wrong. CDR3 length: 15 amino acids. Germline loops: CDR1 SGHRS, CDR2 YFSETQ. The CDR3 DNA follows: TGCGCCAGCAGCTTGGGGTGGTACTTCGGGTACGAGCAGTACTTC. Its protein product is CASSLGWYFGYEQYF.

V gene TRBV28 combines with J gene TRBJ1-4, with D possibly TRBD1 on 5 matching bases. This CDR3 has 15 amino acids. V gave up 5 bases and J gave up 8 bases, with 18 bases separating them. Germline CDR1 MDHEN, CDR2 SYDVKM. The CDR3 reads CASSVLGGAGEKLFF. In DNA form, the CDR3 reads TGTGCCAGCAGTGTCCTAGGAGGGGCAGGGGAAAAACTGTTTTTT.

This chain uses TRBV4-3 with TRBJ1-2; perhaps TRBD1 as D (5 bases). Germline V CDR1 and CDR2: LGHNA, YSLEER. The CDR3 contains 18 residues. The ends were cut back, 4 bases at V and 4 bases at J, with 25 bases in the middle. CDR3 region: CASSPTRDKIRGPYGYTF. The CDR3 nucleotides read TGCGCCAGCAGCCCGACAAGAGACAAGATAAGGGGTCCCTATGGCTACACCTTC.

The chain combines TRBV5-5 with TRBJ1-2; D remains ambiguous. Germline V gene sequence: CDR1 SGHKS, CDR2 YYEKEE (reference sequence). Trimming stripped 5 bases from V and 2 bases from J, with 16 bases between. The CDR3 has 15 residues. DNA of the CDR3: TGTGCCAGCAGTCGCCTGGGTAGGGAGAACTATGGCTACACCTTC. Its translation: CASSRLGRENYGYTF.

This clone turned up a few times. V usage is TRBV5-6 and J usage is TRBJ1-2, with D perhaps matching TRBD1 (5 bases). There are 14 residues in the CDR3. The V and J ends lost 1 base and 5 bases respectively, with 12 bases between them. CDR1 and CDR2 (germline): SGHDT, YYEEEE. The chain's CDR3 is CASSLQGRIYGYTF. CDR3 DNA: TGTGCCAGCAGCTTGCAGGGACGGATATATGGCTACACCTTC.

CDR3 nucleotides: TGTGCCAGCAGCTCCCGACTAGCGGGAGGGACCCATGAGCAGTTCTTC. This gives the protein CASSSRLAGGTHEQFF. This chain links TRBV27 with TRBJ2-1; 14 nucleotides line up with TRBD2. The CDR3 sequence is 16 residues long. Germline V lookup: CDR1 MNHEY, CDR2 SMNVEV (reference sequence). J gave up 8 bases and V 6 bases, and 9 bases lay outside the gene matches.

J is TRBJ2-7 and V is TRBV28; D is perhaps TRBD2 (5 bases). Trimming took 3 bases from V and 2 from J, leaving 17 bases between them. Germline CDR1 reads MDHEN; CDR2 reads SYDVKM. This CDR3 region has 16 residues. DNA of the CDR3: TGTGCCAGCAGTTTCGGCCTACACCGGGGAGCCTACGAGCAGTACTTC. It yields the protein CASSFGLHRGAYEQYF.